These T cell receptor beta chains were read from a single sample in a study of shared clonotypes between healthy human individuals. This table comes from immunoSEQ multiplex PCR, and its TCRdb copy is limited to in-frame clones, with some not included. Of fewer than 1.6 million clones detected, less than 99% appear once; the ten largest clones hold approximately 0.4%. Material: naive CD4+ T cells sorted from blood. Receptor source: a man under 40 in good health. CDR3s include the opening cysteine and the closing phenylalanine or tryptophan. A D gene is named only where the DNA matches it firmly. Part of the rows lack a size; the others show once, few, many or a class for expanded clones.

>TRBJ2-1|12|TRBV18|-|-
CASSPRPYEQFF
TGTGCCAGCTCCCCAAGGCCCTATGAGCAGTTCTTC
>TRBJ1-1|13|TRBV30|once|TRBD1
CAWSLDRDTEAFF
TGTGCCTGGAGTCTGGACAGGGACACTGAAGCTTTCTTT
>TRBJ2-7|12|TRBV10-3|-|-
CATRTAAYEQYF
TGTGCCACGCGGACAGCCGCTTACGAGCAGTACTTC
>TRBJ2-5|17|TRBV2|once|TRBD2
CASSGISGRASGETQYF
TGTGCCAGCAGTGGGATAAGCGGGAGGGCCTCGGGAGAGACCCAGTACTTC
>TRBJ2-2|13|TRBV28|-|-
CASTNYPTGELFF
TGTGCCAGCACCAATTACCCTACCGGGGAGCTGTTTTTT
>TRBJ2-2|16|TRBV7-2|-|TRBD2
CASSLKLAGWSGELFF
TGTGCCAGCAGCTTAAAGCTAGCGGGATGGTCCGGGGAGCTGTTTTTT
>TRBJ2-7|14|TRBV9|-|TRBD1
CASSAGQGRYEQYF
TGTGCCAGCAGCGCGGGACAGGGTAGGTACGAGCAGTACTTC
>TRBJ2-5|13|TRBV27|-|-
CASSLLYQETQYF
TGTGCCAGCAGTTTATTATACCAAGAGACCCAGTACTTC
>TRBJ2-2|16|TRBV9|-|TRBD1
CASSLGQGANTGELFF
TGTGCCAGCAGCCTAGGTCAGGGGGCGAACACCGGGGAGCTGTTTTTT
>TRBJ1-1|12|TRBV12-5|-|-
CASVGMGTEAFF
TGTGCTAGTGTGGGGATGGGGACTGAAGCTTTCTTT
>TRBJ2-1|13|TRBV5-4|-|-
CASSPSTGNEQFF
TGTGCCAGCAGCCCTAGTACTGGGAATGAGCAGTTCTTC
>TRBJ1-5|13|TRBV10-3|-|TRBD1
CAISLTGTEPQHF
TGTGCCATCAGTCTGACAGGGACCGAGCCCCAGCATTTT
>TRBJ1-1|15|TRBV7-2|-|TRBD1
CASSRDRVADTEAFF
TGTGCCAGCAGCCGGGACAGGGTGGCGGACACTGAAGCTTTCTTT
>TRBJ2-6|17|TRBV5-1|once|-
CASSLPFGGFGANVLTF
TGCGCCAGCAGCCTCCCGTTCGGGGGTTTTGGGGCCAACGTCCTGACTTTC
>TRBJ1-1|12|TRBV28|-|-
CASSLLGKEAFF
TGTGCCAGCAGTTTATTGGGGAAGGAAGCTTTCTTT
>TRBJ2-3|12|TRBV28|once|-
CASRVQTDTQYF
TGTGCCAGCAGAGTTCAAACAGATACGCAGTATTTT